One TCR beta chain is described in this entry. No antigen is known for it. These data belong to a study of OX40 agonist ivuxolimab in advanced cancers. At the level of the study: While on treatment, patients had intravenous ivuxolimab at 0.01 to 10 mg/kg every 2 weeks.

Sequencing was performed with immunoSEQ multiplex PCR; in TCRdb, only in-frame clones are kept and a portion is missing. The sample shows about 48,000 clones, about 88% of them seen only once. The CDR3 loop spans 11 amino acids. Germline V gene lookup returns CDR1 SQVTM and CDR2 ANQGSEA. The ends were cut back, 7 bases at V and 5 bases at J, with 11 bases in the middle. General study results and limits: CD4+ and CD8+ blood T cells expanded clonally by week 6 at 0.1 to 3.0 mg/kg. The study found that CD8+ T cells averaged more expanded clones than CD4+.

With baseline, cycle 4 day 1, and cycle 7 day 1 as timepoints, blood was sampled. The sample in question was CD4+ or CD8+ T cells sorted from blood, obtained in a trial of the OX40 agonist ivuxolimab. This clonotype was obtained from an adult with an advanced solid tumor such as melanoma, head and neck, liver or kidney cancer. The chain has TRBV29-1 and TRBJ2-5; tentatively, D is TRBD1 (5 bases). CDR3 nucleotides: TGCAGCGGCCCCAGGGCCGAGACCCAGTACTTC. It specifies CSGPRAETQYF.